This TCR beta chain was profiled in a study of graft-versus-host responses after intestinal transplantation. The wider study: Grafts that recipients had were multivisceral, liver-intestinal, or isolated intestinal transplants.

As concerns this clone: What it binds is unknown.

Profiling relied on immunoSEQ multiplex PCR, and the TCRdb table lists in-frame clones only, not all of them. The data hold about 96,000 clones, with 80% to 95% observed a single time. Study conclusions and caveats: An association linked early post-transplant HvG declines with peak circulating GvH clone levels. In recipient marrow, GvH clones were found, and some appeared first in ileum or blood. High graft-versus-host to host-versus-graft clonal ratios were found in allografts of patients who had graft-donor T cell macrochimerism.

This CDR3 region has 13 residues. The germline CDR1 and CDR2 sequences are SGHDN and FVKESK. The V and J ends lost 1 base and 4 bases respectively, with 7 bases between them. This material consisted of unstimulated CD4+ T cells sorted from spleen or lymph node cells, taken before intestinal transplant. The chain links TRBV14 to TRBJ1-1; D remains ambiguous. This receptor was identified in a human donor who received an intestinal transplant. DNA of the CDR3: TGTGCCAGCAGCCAAGGCACTCTCACTGAAGCTTTCTTT. Translated: CASSQGTLTEAFF.